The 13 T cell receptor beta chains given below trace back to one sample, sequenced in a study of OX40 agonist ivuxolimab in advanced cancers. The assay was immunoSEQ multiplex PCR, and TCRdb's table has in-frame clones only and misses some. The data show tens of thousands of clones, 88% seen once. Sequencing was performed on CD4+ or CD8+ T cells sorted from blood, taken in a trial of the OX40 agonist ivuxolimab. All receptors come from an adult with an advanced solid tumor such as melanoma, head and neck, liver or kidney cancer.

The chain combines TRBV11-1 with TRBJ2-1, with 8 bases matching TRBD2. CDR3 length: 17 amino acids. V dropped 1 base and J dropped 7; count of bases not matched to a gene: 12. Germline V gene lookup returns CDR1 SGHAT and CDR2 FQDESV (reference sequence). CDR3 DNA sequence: TGTGCCAGCAGCTTAGTTTTTGGTAGCGGGAATGGAAATGAGCAGTTCTTC. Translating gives CASSLVFGSGNGNEQFF.

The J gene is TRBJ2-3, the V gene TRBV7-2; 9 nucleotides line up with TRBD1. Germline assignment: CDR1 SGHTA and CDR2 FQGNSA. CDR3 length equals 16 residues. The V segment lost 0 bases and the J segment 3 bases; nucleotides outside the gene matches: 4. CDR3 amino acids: CASSLALTGGTDTQYF. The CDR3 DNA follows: TGTGCCAGCAGCTTAGCGTTGACAGGGGGTACAGATACGCAGTATTTT.

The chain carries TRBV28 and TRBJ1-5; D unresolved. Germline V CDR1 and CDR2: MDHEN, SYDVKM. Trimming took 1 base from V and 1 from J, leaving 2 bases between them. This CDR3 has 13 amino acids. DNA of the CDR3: TGTGCCAGCAGTTTATACAGCAATCAGCCCCAGCATTTT. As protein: CASSLYSNQPQHF.

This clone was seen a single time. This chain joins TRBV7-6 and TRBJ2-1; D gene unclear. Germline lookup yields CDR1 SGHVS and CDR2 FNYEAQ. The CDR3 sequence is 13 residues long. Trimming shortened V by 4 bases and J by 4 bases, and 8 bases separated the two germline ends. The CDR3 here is CASSSIGYNEQFF. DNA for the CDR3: TGTGCCAGCAGCTCGATCGGGTACAATGAGCAGTTCTTC.

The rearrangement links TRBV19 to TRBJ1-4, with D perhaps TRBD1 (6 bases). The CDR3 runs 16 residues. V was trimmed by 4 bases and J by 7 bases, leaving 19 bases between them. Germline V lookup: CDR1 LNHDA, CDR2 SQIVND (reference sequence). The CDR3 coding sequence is TGTGCCAGTAGTAATCATAACAGGGAAACCATTGAAAAACTGTTTTTT. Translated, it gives CASSNHNRETIEKLFF. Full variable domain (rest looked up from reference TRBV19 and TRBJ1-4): DGGITQSPKYLFRKEGQNVTLSCEQNLNHDAMYWYRQDPGQGLRLIYYSQIVNDFQKGDIAEGYSVSREKKESFPLTVTSAQKNPTAFYLCASSNHNRETIEKLFFGSGTQLSVL.

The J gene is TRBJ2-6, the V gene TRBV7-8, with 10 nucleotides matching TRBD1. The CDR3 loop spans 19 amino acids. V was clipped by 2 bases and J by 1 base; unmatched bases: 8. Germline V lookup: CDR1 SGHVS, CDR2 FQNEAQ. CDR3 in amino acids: CASSLWGQGPSSGANVLTF. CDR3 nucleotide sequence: TGTGCCAGCAGCTTATGGGGACAGGGGCCCTCGTCTGGGGCCAACGTCCTGACTTTC.

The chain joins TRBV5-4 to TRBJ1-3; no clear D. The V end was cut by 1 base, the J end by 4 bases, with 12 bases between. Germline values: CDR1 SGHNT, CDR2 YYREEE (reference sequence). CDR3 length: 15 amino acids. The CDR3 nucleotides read TGTGCCAGCAGCTTGTCAAACGGGTGGGGAAACACCATATATTTT. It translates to CASSLSNGWGNTIYF. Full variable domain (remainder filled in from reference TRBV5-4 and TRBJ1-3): ETGVTQSPTHLIKTRGQQVTLRCSSQSGHNTVSWYQQALGQGPQFIFQYYREEENGRGNFPPRFSGLQFPNYSSELNVNALELDDSALYLCASSLSNGWGNTIYFGEGSWLTVV.

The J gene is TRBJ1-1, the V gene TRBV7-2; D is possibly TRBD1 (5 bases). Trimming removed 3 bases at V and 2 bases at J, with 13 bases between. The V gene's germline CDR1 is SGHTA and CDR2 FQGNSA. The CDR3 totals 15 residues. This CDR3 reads CASSFWQGGNTEAFF. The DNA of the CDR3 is TGTGCCAGCAGCTTCTGGCAGGGAGGTAACACTGAAGCTTTCTTT.

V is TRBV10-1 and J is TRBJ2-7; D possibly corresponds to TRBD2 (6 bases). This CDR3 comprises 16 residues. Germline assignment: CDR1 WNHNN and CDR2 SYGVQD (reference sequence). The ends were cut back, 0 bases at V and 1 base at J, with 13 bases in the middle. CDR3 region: CASSESLAIGSYEQYF. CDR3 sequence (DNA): TGCGCCAGCAGTGAGTCCCTAGCGATCGGGTCCTACGAGCAGTACTTC.

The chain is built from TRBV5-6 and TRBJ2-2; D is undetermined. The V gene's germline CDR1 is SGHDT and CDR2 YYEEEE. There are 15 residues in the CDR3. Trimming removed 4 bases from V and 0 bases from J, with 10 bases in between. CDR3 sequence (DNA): TGTGCCAGCAGCCGGACGTTCGCGAACACCGGGGAGCTGTTTTTT. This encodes CASSRTFANTGELFF.

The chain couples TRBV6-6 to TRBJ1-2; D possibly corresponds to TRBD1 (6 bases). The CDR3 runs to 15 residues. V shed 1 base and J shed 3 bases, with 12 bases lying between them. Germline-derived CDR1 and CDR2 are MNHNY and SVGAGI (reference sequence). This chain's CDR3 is CASSYLSGADYGYTF. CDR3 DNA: TGTGCCAGCAGTTACTTGTCAGGGGCTGACTATGGCTACACCTTC.

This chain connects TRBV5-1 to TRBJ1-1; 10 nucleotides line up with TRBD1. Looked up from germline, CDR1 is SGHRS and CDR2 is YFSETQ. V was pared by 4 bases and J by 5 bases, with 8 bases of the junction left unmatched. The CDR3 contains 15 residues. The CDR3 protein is CASSQGPGQGTEAFF. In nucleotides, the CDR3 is TGCGCCAGCAGCCAAGGACCGGGACAGGGGACTGAAGCTTTCTTT.

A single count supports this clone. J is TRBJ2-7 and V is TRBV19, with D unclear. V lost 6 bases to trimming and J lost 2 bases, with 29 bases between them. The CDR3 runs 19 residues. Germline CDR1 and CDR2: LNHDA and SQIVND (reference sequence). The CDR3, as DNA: TGTGCCAGTAGCCGCGCCTCGGGCCAAACCACCTCCTCGACCTACGAGCAGTACTTC. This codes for CASSRASGQTTSSTYEQYF.